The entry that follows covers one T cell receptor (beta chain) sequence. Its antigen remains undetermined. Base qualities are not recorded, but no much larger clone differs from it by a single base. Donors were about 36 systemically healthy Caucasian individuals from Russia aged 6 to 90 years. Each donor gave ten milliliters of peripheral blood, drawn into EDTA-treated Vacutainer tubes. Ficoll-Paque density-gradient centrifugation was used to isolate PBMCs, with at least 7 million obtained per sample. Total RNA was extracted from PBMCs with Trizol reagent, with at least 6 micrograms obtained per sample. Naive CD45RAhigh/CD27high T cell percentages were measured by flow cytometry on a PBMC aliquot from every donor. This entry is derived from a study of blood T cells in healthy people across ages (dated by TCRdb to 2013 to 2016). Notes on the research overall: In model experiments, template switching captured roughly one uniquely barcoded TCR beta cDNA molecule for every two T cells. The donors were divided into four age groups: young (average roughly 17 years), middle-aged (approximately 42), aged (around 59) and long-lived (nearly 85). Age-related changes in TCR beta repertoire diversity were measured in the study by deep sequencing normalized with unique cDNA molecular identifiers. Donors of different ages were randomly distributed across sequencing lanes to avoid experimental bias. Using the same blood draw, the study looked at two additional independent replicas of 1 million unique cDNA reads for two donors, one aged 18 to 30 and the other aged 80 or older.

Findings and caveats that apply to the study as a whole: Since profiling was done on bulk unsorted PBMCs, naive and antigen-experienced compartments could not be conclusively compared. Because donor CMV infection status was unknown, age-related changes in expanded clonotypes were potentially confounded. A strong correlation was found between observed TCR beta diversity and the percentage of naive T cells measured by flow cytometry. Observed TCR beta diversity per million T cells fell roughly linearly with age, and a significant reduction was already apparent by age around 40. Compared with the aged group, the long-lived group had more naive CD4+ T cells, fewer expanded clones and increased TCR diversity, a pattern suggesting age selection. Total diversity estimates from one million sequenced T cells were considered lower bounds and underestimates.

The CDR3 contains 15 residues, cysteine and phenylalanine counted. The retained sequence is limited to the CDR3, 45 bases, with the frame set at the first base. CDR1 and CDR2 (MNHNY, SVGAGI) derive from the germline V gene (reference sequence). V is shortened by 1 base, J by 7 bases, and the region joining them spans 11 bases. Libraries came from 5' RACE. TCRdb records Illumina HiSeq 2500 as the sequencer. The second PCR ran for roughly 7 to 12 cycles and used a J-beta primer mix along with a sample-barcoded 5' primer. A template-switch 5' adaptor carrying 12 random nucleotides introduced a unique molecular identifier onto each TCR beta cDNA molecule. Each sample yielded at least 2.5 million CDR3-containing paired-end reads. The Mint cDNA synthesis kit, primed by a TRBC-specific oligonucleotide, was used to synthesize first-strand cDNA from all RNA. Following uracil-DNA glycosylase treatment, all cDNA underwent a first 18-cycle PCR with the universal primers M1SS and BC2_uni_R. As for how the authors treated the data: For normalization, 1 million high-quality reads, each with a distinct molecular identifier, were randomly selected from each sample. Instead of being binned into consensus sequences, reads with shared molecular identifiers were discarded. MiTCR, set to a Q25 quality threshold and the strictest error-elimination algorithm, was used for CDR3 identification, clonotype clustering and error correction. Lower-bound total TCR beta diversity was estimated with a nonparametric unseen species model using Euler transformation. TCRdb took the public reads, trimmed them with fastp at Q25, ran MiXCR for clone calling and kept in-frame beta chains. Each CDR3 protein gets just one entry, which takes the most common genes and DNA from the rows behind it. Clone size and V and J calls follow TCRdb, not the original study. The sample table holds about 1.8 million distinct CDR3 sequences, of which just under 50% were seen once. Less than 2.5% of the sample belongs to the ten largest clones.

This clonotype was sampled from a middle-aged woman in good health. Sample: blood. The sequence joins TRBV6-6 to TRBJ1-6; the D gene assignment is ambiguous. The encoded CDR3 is CASSYYAGVNSPLHF. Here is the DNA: TGTGCCAGCAGTTACTACGCAGGAGTAAATTCACCCCTCCACTTT.